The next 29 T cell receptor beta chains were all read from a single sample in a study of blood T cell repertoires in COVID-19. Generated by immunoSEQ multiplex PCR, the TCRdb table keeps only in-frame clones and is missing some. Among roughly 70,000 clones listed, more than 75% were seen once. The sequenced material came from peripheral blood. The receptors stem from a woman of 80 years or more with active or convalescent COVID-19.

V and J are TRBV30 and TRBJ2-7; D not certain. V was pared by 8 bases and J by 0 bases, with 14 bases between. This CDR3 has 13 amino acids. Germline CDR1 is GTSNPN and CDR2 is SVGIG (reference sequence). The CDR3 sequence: CALRTLHSYEQYF. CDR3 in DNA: TGTGCCCTTCGTACTCTTCACTCCTACGAGCAGTACTTC.

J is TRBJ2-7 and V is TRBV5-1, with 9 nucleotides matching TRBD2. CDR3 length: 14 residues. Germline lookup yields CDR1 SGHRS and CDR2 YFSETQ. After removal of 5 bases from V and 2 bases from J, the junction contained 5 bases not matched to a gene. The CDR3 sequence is CASRVSGGPYEQYF. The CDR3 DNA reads TGCGCCAGCAGGGTTAGCGGGGGCCCCTACGAGCAGTACTTC.

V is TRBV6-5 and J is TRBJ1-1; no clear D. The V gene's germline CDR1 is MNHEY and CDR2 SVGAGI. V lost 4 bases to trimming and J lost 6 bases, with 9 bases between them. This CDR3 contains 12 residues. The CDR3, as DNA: TGTGCCAGCAGTTTCCTCGGAGCTGAAGCTTTCTTT. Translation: CASSFLGAEAFF.

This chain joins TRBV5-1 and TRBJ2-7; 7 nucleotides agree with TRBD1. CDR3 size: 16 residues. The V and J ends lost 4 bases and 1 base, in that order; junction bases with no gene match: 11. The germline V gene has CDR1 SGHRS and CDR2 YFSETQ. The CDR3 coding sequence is TGCGCCAGCAGCACGGGCGGACAGGACCTATCCTACGAGCAGTACTTC. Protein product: CASSTGGQDLSYEQYF. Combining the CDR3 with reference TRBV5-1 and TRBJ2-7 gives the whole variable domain KAGVTQTPRYLIKTRGQQVTLSCSPISGHRSVSWYQQTPGQGLQFLFEYFSETQRNKGNFPGRFSGRQFSNSRSEMNVSTLELGDSALYLCASSTGGQDLSYEQYFGPGTRLTVT.

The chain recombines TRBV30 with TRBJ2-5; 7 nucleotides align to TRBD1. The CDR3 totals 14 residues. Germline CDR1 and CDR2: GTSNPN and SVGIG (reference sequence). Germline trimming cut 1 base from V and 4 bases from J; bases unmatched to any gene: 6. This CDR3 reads CAWSEGTVVETQYF. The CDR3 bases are TGTGCCTGGAGTGAGGGGACAGTAGTAGAGACCCAGTACTTC.

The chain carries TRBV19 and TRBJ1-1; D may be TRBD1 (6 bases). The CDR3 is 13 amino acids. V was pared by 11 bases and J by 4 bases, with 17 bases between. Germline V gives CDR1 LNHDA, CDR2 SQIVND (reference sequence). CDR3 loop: CAAEGGAATEAFF. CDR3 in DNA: TGTGCCGCCGAGGGGGGGGCGGCCACTGAAGCTTTCTTT.

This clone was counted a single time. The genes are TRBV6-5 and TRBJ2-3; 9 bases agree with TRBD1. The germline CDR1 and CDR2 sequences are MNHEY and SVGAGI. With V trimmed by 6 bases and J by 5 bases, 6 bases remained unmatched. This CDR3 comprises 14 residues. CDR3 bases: TGTGCCAGCAGCCGGACAGGGGAAGTAGATACGCAGTATTTT. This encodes CASSRTGEVDTQYF.

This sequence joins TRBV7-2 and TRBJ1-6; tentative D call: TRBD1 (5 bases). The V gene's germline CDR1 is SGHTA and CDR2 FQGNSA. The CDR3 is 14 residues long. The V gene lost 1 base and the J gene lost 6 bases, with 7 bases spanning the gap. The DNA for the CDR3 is TGTGCCAGCAGCTTAGGCAGGGTTAATTCACCCCTCCACTTT. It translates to CASSLGRVNSPLHF.

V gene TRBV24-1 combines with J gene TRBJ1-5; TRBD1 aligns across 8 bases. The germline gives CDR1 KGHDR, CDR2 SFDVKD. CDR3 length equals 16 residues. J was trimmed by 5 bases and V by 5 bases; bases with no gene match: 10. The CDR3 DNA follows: TGTGCCACCAGTGCCCTGGACAGGGCGACTTATCAGCCCCAGCATTTT. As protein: CATSALDRATYQPQHF.

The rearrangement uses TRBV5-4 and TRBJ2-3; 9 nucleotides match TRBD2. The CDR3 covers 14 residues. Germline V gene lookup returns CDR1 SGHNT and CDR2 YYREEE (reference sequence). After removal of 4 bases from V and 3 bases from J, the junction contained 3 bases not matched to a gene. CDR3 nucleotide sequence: TGTGCCAGCAGCATCGGACTAGCGACAGATACGCAGTATTTT. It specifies CASSIGLATDTQYF. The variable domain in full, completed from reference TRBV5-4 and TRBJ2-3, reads ETGVTQSPTHLIKTRGQQVTLRCSSQSGHNTVSWYQQALGQGPQFIFQYYREEENGRGNFPPRFSGLQFPNYSSELNVNALELDDSALYLCASSIGLATDTQYFGPGTRLTVL.

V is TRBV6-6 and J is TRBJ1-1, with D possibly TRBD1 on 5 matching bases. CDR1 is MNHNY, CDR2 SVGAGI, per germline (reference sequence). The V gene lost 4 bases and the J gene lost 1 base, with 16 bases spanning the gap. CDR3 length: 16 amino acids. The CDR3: CASSWGGAAANTEAFF. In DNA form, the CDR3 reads TGTGCCAGCAGTTGGGGAGGGGCCGCAGCGAACACTGAAGCTTTCTTT.

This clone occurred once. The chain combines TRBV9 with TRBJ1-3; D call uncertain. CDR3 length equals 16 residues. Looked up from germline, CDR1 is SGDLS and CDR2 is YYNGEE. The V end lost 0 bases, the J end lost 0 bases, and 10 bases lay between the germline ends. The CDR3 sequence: CASSVGAANSGNTIYF. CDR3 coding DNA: TGTGCCAGCAGCGTAGGGGCCGCGAACTCTGGAAACACCATATATTTT.

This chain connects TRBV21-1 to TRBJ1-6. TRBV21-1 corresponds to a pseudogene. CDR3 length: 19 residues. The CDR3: CASSKDVGGSGVLNSPLHF. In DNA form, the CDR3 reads TGTGCCAGCAGCAAAGATGTTGGAGGGAGCGGAGTCCTTAATTCACCCCTCCACTTT.

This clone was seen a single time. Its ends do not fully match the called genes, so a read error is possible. The CDR3 DNA follows: TGTGCCAGCAGTTTAGGTCCCCAGGGTTCGGGCGCCTTC. Encoded protein: CASSLGPQGSGAF. J is TRBJ2-7 and V is TRBV12-3 or TRBV12-4; possible D gene TRBD1, 5 bases. The length of the CDR3 is 13 residues.

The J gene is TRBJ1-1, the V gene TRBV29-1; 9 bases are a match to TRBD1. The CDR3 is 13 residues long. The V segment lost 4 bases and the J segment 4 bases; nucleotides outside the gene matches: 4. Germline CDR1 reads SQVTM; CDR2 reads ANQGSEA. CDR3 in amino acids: CSVVTGGPTEAFF. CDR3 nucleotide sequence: TGCAGCGTTGTGACAGGGGGGCCCACTGAAGCTTTCTTT.

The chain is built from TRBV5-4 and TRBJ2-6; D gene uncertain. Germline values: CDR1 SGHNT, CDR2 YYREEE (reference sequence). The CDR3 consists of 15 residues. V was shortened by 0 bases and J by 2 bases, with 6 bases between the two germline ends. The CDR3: CASSLGAPGANVLTF. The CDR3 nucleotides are TGTGCCAGCAGCTTGGGGGCCCCTGGGGCCAACGTCCTGACTTTC.

The CDR3 here is CASSLLRWTGLREKLFF. The CDR3 DNA reads TGTGCCAGCAGTTTACTCCGCTGGACAGGGCTTCGAGAAAAACTGTTTTTT. The V and J genes are TRBV27 and TRBJ1-4, with 8 positions matching TRBD1. V gave up 2 bases and J gave up 8 bases; unmatched junction bases: 13. CDR3 length equals 17 residues. CDR1 and CDR2 from the germline V gene are MNHEY and SMNVEV (reference sequence).

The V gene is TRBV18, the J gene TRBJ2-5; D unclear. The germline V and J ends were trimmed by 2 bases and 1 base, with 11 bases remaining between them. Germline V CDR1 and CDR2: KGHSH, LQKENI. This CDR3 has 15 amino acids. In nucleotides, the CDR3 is TGTGCCAGCTCACCATGGCCCGTCATCCAAGAGACCCAGTACTTC. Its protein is CASSPWPVIQETQYF. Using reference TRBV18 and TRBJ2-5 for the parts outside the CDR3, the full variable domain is NAGVMQNPRHLVRRRGQEARLRCSPMKGHSHVYWYRQLPEEGLKFMVYLQKENIIDESGMPKERFSAEFPKEGPSILRIQQVVRGDSAAYFCASSPWPVIQETQYFGPGTRLLVL.

Here the CDR3 DNA reads TGTGCCTGGAGTATCCGACAGGGCGGCTACACCTTC. This encodes CAWSIRQGGYTF. The J gene is TRBJ1-2, the V gene TRBV30; 7 bases fit TRBD1. CDR1 and CDR2 from the germline V gene are GTSNPN and SVGIG (reference sequence). V lost 2 bases, J lost 8 bases, and 5 bases stayed unmatched. This CDR3 contains 12 residues.

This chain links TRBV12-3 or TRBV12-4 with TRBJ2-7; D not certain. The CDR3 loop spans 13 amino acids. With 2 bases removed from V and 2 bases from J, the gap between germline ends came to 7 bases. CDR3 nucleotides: TGTGCCAGCAGTTTACCCGTTCCCTACGAGCAGTACTTC. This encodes CASSLPVPYEQYF.

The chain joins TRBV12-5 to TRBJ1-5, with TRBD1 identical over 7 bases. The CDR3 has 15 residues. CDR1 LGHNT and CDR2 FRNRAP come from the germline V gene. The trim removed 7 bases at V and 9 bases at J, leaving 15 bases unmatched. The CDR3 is CASAHVPGGASPQHF. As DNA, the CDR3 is TGTGCTAGTGCCCACGTACCAGGGGGAGCCTCGCCCCAGCATTTT. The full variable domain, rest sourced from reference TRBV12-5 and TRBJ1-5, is DARVTQTPRHKVTEMGQEVTMRCQPILGHNTVFWYRQTMMQGLELLAYFRNRAPLDDSGMPKDRFSAEMPDATLATLKIQPSEPRDSAVYFCASAHVPGGASPQHFGDGTRLSIL.

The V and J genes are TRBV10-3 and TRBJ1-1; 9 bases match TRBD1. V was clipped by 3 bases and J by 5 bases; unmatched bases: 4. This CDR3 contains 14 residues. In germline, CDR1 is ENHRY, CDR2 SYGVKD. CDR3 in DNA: TGTGCCATCAGTGACCTACAGGGGGCTACTGAAGCTTTCTTT. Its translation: CAISDLQGATEAFF.

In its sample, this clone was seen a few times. The CDR3 here is CASSSNRGPYGYTF. The CDR3 bases are TGTGCCAGCAGTTCAAACAGGGGGCCCTATGGCTACACCTTC. The chain links TRBV6-5 to TRBJ1-2; TRBD1 aligns across 9 bases. The junction had 4 bases not matched to a gene; V was cut back by 4 bases and J by 4 bases. Germline values: CDR1 MNHEY, CDR2 SVGAGI. This CDR3 region has 14 residues.

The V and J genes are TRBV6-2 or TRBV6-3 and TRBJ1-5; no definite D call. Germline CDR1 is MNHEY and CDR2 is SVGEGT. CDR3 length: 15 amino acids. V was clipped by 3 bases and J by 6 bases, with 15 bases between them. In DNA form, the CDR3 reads TGTGCCAGCAGTTATTGGAGGGTTGAGGTTCAGCCCCAGCATTTT. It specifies CASSYWRVEVQPQHF.

This chain's CDR3 is CASSVGSSDTTDTQYF. CDR3 nucleotides: TGTGCCAGCAGCGTAGGGAGTTCCGATACCACAGATACGCAGTATTTT. The rearrangement joins TRBV9 to TRBJ2-3; D gene ambiguous. Germline V gene data show CDR1 as SGDLS and CDR2 as YYNGEE. This CDR3 spans 16 amino acids. Trimming cost V 0 bases and J 2 bases, with 13 bases left between them. Combining the CDR3 with reference TRBV9 and TRBJ2-3 gives the whole variable domain DSGVTQTPKHLITATGQRVTLRCSPRSGDLSVYWYQQSLDQGLQFLIQYYNGEERAKGNILERFSAQQFPDLHSELNLSSLELGDSALYFCASSVGSSDTTDTQYFGPGTRLTVL.

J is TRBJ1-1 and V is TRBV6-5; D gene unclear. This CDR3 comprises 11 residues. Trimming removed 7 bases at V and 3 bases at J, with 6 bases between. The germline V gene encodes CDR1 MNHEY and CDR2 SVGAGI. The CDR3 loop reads CASTGYTEAFF. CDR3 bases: TGTGCCAGCACGGGATACACTGAAGCTTTCTTT.

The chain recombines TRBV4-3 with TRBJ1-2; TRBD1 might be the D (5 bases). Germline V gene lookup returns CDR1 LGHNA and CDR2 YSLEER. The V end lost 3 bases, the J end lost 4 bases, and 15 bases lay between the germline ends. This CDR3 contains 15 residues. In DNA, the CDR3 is TGCGCCAGCAGCCATATATCGGGGGTTTTCTATGGCTACACCTTC. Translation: CASSHISGVFYGYTF.

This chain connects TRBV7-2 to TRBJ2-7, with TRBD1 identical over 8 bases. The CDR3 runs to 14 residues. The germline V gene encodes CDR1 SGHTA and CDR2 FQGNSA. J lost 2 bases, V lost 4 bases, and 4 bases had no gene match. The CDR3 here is CASSSTGVTYEQYF. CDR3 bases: TGTGCCAGCAGCTCGACAGGGGTGACCTACGAGCAGTACTTC.

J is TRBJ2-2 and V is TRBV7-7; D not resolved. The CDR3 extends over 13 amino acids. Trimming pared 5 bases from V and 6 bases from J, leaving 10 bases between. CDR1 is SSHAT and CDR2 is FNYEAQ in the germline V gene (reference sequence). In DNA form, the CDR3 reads TGTGCCAGCAGCCCCCAGTCTCCCGGGGAGCTGTTTTTT. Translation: CASSPQSPGELFF.